These T cell receptor beta chains were read from a single sample in a study of monozygotic twins with inflammatory bowel disease. After re-calling the 5' RACE reads, TCRdb lists one entry per CDR3 protein, DNA absent. Its table records about 150,000 distinct CDR3 sequences. The specimen sequenced was blood. The receptors were gathered from a human donor with ulcerative colitis or Crohn's disease, or a healthy co-twin of an affected twin (not recorded which). Each CDR3 is given with its conserved first and last residue. Clone size is shown for a subset of rows, as once, few, many or a class of expanded clone.

clone size,J gene,V gene,CDR3 protein
.,TRBJ1-1,TRBV7-6,CASSPLRGGDTEAFF
.,TRBJ2-2,TRBV20-1,CSARDVRLAENTGELFF
.,TRBJ1-2,TRBV18,CAGSPSTGGVYGYTF
.,TRBJ1-4,TRBV4-2,CASSQDGQEDEKLFF
.,TRBJ2-1,TRBV20-1,CSARGLAGYNEQFF
.,TRBJ2-1,TRBV9,CASSAQTGGNEQFF
.,TRBJ1-1,TRBV28,CASVGGKELEAFF
.,TRBJ1-4,TRBV5-1,CASSFLTAATNEKLFF
.,TRBJ2-7,TRBV6-2/TRBV6-3,CASSQTGEAGEQYF
.,TRBJ2-2,TRBV7-3,CASSLTGRNTGELFF
.,TRBJ2-5,TRBV6-1,CASSAKETQYF
.,TRBJ2-1,TRBV20-1,CSARVGTSPPVNEQFF
.,TRBJ2-4,TRBV6-5,CASSYSLAGAFLAKNIQYF
.,TRBJ2-1,TRBV29-1,CSVEVQVNEQFF
.,TRBJ2-1,TRBV24-1,CATSDKLAGGPWNEQFF
.,TRBJ2-2,TRBV11-2,CASSLGVSSGRKTGELFF
.,TRBJ2-7,TRBV4-3,CASSQGSGSFHEQYF
medium-sized,TRBJ2-7,TRBV29-1,CSVLQDRGYEQYF
.,TRBJ2-1,TRBV27,CASSFKGAGEAFNYNEQFF
.,TRBJ1-5,TRBV27,CASSPLPPYRDRGGNQPQHF
.,TRBJ2-5,TRBV7-9,CASSYSGDQETQYF
.,TRBJ2-1,TRBV5-1,CASSLGRWSSYNEQFF
.,TRBJ1-4,TRBV5-5,CASSALGHTGKLFF
.,TRBJ1-5,TRBV20-1,CSASHGTGFNQPQHF
.,TRBJ2-1,TRBV20-1,CSARALGENEQFF
.,TRBJ2-7,TRBV3-1,CASSRDRADEQYF
.,TRBJ1-1,TRBV6-5,CASRSGGYGEAFF
.,TRBJ2-3,TRBV7-6,CASSLIAGSADTQYF
.,TRBJ2-3,TRBV7-2,CASSFAGGRASADTQYF
medium-sized,TRBJ2-7,TRBV7-9,CASSLVGLGFEQYF
.,TRBJ1-2,TRBV12-3/TRBV12-4,CASSLGTELNYGYTF
.,TRBJ2-7,TRBV7-6,CASSFDRGPGREQYF
.,TRBJ2-7,TRBV7-8,CASTQLSSSSYEQYF
.,TRBJ2-1,TRBV24-1,CATTGTGRLNEQFF